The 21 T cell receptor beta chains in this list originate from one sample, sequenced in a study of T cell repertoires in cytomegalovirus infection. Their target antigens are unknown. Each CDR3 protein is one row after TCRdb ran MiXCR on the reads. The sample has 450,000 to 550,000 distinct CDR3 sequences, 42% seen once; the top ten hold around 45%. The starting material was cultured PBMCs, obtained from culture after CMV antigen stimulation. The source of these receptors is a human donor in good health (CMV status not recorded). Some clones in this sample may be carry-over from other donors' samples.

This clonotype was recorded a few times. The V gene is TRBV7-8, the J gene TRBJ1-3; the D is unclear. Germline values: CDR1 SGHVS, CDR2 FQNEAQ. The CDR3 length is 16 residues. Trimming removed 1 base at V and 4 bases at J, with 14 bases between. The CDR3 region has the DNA TGTGCCAGCAGCTTAGGGACCCGCCGGCAGGGAAACACCATATATTTT. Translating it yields CASSLGTRRQGNTIYF.

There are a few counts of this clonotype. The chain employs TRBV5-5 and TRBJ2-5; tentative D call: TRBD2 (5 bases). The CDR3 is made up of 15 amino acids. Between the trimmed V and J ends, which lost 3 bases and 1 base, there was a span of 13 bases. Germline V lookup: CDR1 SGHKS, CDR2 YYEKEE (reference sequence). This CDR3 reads CASSSLADGQETQYF. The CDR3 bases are TGTGCCAGCAGCTCCCTAGCTGATGGCCAAGAGACCCAGTACTTC.

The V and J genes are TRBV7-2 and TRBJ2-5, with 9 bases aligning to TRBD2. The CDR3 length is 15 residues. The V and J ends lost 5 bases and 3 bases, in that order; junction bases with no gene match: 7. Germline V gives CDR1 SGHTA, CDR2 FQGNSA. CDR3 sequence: CASSRSGRSEETQYF. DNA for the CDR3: TGTGCCAGCAGCCGTAGCGGGAGATCCGAAGAGACCCAGTACTTC.

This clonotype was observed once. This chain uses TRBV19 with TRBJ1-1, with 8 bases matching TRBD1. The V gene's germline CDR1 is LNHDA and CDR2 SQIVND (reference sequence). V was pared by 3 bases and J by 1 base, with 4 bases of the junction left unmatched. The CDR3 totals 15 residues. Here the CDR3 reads CASSITGTGNTEAFF. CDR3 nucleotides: TGTGCCAGTAGTATCACCGGGACAGGGAACACTGAAGCTTTCTTT.

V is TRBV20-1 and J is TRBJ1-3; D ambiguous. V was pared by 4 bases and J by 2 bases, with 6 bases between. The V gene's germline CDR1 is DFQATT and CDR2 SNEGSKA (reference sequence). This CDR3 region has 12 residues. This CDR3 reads CSAKEPGNTIYF. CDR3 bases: TGCAGTGCTAAGGAACCTGGAAACACCATATATTTT.

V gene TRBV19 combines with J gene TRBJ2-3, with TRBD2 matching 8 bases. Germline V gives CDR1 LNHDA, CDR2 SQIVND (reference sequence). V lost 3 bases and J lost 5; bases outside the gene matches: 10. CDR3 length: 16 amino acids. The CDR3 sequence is CASSIGRGLAGDTQYF. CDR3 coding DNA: TGTGCCAGTAGTATTGGCAGAGGACTAGCTGGAGATACGCAGTATTTT. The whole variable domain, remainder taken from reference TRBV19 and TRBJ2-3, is DGGITQSPKYLFRKEGQNVTLSCEQNLNHDAMYWYRQDPGQGLRLIYYSQIVNDFQKGDIAEGYSVSREKKESFPLTVTSAQKNPTAFYLCASSIGRGLAGDTQYFGPGTRLTVL.

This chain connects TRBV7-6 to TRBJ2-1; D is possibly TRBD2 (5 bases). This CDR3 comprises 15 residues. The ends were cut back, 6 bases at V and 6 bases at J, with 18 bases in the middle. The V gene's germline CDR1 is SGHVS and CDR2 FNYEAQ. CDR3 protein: CASSSSIERSNEQFF. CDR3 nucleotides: TGTGCCAGCAGTTCCTCAATCGAGCGGTCCAATGAGCAGTTCTTC.

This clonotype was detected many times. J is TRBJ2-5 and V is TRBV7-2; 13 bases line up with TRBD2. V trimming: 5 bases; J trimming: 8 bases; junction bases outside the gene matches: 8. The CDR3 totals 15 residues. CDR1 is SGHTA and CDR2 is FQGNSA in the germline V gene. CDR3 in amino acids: CASSPSRTSGRTQYF. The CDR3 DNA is TGTGCCAGCAGCCCCTCGAGGACTAGCGGGAGAACCCAGTACTTC.

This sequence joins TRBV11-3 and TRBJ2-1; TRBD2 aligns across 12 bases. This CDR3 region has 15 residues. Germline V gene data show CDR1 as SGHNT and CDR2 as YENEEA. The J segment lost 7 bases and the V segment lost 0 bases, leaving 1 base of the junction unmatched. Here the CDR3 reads CASSLETSGRNEQFF. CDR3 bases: TGTGCCAGCAGCTTAGAAACTAGCGGGAGGAATGAGCAGTTCTTC.

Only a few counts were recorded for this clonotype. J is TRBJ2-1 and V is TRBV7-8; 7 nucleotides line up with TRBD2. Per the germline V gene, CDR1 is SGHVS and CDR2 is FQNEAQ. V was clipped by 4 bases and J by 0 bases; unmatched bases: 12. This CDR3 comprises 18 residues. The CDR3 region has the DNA TGTGCCAGCAGCTCTCACTCTAGCGGAGCCTCCTCCTACAATGAGCAGTTCTTC. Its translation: CASSSHSSGASSYNEQFF.

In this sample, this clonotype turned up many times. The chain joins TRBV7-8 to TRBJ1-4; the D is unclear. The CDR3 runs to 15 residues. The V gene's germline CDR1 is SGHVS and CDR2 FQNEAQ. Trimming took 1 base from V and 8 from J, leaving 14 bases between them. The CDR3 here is CASSLVGGSGEKLFF. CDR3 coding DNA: TGTGCCAGCAGCTTAGTTGGAGGGTCAGGCGAAAAACTGTTTTTT.

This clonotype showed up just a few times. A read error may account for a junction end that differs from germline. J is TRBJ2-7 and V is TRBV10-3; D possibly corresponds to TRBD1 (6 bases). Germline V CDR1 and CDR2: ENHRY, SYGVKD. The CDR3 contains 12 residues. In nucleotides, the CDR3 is TGTGCCATCAGTGATCTTAACAGGGTGGTACGGTTC. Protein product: CAISDLNRVVRF.

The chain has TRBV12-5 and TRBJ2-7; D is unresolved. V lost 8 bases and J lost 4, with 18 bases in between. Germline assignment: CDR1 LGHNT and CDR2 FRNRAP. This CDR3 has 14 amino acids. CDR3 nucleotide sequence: TGTGCTAGTACCTATGGCCTCCGTCCGTACGAGCAGTACTTC. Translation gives CASTYGLRPYEQYF.

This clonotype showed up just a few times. CDR3 protein: CASSLRGQVAGPQHF. The CDR3, as DNA: TGTGCCAGCAGTTTAAGAGGCCAAGTTGCGGGGCCCCAGCATTTT. This sequence joins TRBV12-3 or TRBV12-4 and TRBJ1-5, with D hard to call. This CDR3 is built from 15 residues. V was clipped by 2 bases and J by 9 bases, with 17 bases between them.

The CDR3 spells CASSRPGGEQYF. The CDR3 DNA follows: TGTGCCAGCAGCCGACCCGGGGGGGAGCAGTACTTC. The chain uses TRBV27 and TRBJ2-7; 7 bases are shared with TRBD2. V dropped 6 bases and J dropped 7; count of bases not matched to a gene: 6. Per the germline V gene, CDR1 is MNHEY and CDR2 is SMNVEV (reference sequence). The CDR3 runs to 12 residues.

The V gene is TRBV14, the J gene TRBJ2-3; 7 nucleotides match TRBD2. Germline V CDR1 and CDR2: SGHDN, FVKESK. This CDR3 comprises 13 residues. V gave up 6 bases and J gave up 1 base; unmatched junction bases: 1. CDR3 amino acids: CASSGLGTDTQYF. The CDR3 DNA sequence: TGTGCCAGCAGTGGACTAGGCACAGATACGCAGTATTTT.

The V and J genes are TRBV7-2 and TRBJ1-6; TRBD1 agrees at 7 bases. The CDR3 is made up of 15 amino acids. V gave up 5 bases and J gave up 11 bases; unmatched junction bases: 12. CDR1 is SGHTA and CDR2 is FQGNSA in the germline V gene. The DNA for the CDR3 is TGTGCCAGCAGCCTAAACCTACAGGGGTGGGCACCCCTCCACTTT. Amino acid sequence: CASSLNLQGWAPLHF.

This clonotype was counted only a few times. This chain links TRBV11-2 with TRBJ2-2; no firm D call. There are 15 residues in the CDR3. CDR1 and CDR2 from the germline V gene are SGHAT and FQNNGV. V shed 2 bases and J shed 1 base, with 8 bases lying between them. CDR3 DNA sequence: TGTGCCAGCAGCTTATTTCACCAGAACACCGGGGAGCTGTTTTTT. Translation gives CASSLFHQNTGELFF.

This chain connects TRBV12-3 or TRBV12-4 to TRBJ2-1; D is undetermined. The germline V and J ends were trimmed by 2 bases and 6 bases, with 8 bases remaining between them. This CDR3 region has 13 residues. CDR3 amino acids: CASSLLVGNEQFF. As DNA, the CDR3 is TGTGCCAGCAGTTTACTGGTCGGCAATGAGCAGTTCTTC.

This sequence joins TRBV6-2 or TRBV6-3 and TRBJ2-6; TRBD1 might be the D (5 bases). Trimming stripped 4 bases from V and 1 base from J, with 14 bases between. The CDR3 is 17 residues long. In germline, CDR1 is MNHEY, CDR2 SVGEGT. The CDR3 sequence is CASSWRQRRSGANVLTF. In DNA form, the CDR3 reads TGTGCCAGCAGTTGGCGACAGAGAAGATCTGGGGCCAACGTCCTGACTTTC.

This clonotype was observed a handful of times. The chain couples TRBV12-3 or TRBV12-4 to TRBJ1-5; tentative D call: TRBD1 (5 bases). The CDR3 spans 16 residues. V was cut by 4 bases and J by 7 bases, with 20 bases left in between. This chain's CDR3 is CASSSSSGQGEQPQHF. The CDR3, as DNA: TGTGCCAGCAGTTCCTCTTCTGGGCAGGGAGAGCAGCCCCAGCATTTT.